This is a list of T cell receptor beta chains from one sample in a study of regulatory T cells in long-lasting Graves disease. Each CDR3 protein gets one entry after TCRdb re-called the multiplex PCR reads with MiXCR. The table includes about 470,000 distinct CDR3 sequences, roughly 21% detected once. The sequencing here drew on peripheral blood mononuclear cells (PBMCs), taken when the disease was refractory, from a patient treated with antithyroid drugs. These receptors were collected from a female donor with Graves disease. The CDR3 runs from the conserved cysteine through the conserved F or W. Fields, in order: J gene, clone size, V gene, D gene, CDR3 protein, CDR3 DNA. D genes are given only for firm matches. Part of the rows lack a size; the others show once, few, many or a class for expanded clones.

j_call: TRBJ1-2
clone_size: many
v_call: TRBV24-1
d_call: -
cdr3_aa: CATSDSGPQDGYTF
cdr3_nt: TGTGCCACCAGTGATTCGGGTCCCCAGGATGGCTACACCTTC

j_call: TRBJ1-2
clone_size: -
v_call: TRBV14
d_call: TRBD1
cdr3_aa: CASRRTGTSVYGYTF
cdr3_nt: TGTGCCAGCAGAAGGACAGGGACCTCTGTCTATGGCTACACCTTC

j_call: TRBJ2-2
clone_size: many
v_call: TRBV7-2
d_call: -
cdr3_aa: CASSLGDGQTNTGELFF
cdr3_nt: TGTGCCAGCAGCTTAGGGGATGGCCAGACGAACACCGGGGAGCTGTTTTTT

j_call: TRBJ2-7
clone_size: -
v_call: TRBV4-1
d_call: TRBD2
cdr3_aa: CASSQDRGLAGVSYEQYF
cdr3_nt: TGCGCCAGCAGCCAAGACCGTGGACTAGCGGGGGTCTCCTACGAGCAGTACTTC

j_call: TRBJ1-2
clone_size: -
v_call: TRBV4-1
d_call: TRBD1
cdr3_aa: CASSQNRGLSYGYTF
cdr3_nt: TGCGCCAGCAGCCAAAACAGGGGGCTGAGCTATGGCTACACCTTC

j_call: TRBJ1-5
clone_size: -
v_call: TRBV19
d_call: -
cdr3_aa: CASSIPQGGAGNQPQHF
cdr3_nt: TGTGCCAGTAGTATCCCTCAAGGTGGGGCAGGCAATCAGCCCCAGCATTTT

j_call: TRBJ2-7
clone_size: -
v_call: TRBV4-2
d_call: TRBD2
cdr3_aa: CASSQGTGRADEQYF
cdr3_nt: TGTGCCAGCAGCCAAGGAACCGGGAGGGCCGACGAGCAGTACTTC

j_call: TRBJ1-2
clone_size: many
v_call: TRBV27
d_call: -
cdr3_aa: CASSSMGRGLNYGYTF
cdr3_nt: TGTGCCAGCAGTTCCATGGGGCGGGGTCTGAACTATGGCTACACCTTC

j_call: TRBJ2-5
clone_size: many
v_call: TRBV19
d_call: -
cdr3_aa: CASSIPGAPETQYF
cdr3_nt: TGTGCCAGTAGTATTCCAGGGGCCCCAGAGACCCAGTACTTC

j_call: TRBJ2-7
clone_size: many
v_call: TRBV11-2
d_call: TRBD2
cdr3_aa: CASSSPGEGLFYEQYF
cdr3_nt: TGTGCCAGCAGCAGCCCGGGGGAGGGGCTCTTCTACGAGCAGTACTTC

j_call: TRBJ1-4
clone_size: few
v_call: TRBV19
d_call: -
cdr3_aa: CASSIKLREKLFF
cdr3_nt: TGTGCCAGTAGTATAAAGTTGAGGGAAAAACTGTTTTTT

j_call: TRBJ1-2
clone_size: few
v_call: TRBV20-1
d_call: -
cdr3_aa: CSATDGGPEGYTF
cdr3_nt: TGCAGTGCTACCGACGGGGGACCTGAGGGCTACACCTTC

j_call: TRBJ1-2
clone_size: few
v_call: TRBV29-1
d_call: -
cdr3_aa: CSVGSNRTPNYGYTF
cdr3_nt: TGCAGCGTTGGAAGTAATCGCACCCCAAACTATGGCTACACCTTC

j_call: TRBJ1-1
clone_size: -
v_call: TRBV20-1
d_call: TRBD1
cdr3_aa: CSARDPTGGDTEAFF
cdr3_nt: TGCAGTGCTAGAGATCCGACAGGGGGGGACACTGAAGCTTTCTTT

j_call: TRBJ2-7
clone_size: -
v_call: TRBV5-1
d_call: TRBD2
cdr3_aa: CASSSLAGGAYEQYF
cdr3_nt: TGCGCCAGCAGCTCCCTAGCGGGGGGAGCCTACGAGCAGTACTTC

j_call: TRBJ2-5
clone_size: many
v_call: TRBV12-5
d_call: TRBD2
cdr3_aa: CASGFLAEETQYF
cdr3_nt: TGTGCTAGTGGTTTCCTAGCGGAAGAGACCCAGTACTTC

j_call: TRBJ1-2
clone_size: few
v_call: TRBV7-6
d_call: -
cdr3_aa: CASSRTPTNYGYTF
cdr3_nt: TGTGCCAGCAGCCGGACACCTACTAACTATGGCTACACCTTC

j_call: TRBJ2-3
clone_size: -
v_call: TRBV2
d_call: TRBD2
cdr3_aa: CASRSRTSETSDTQYF
cdr3_nt: TGTGCCAGCAGGTCCAGGACTAGCGAGACTTCAGATACGCAGTATTTT

j_call: TRBJ1-1
clone_size: many
v_call: TRBV29-1
d_call: -
cdr3_aa: CSVERAASSDAFF
cdr3_nt: TGCAGCGTTGAGCGGGCCGCATCGTCCGATGCTTTCTTT

j_call: TRBJ1-4
clone_size: once
v_call: TRBV3-1
d_call: -
cdr3_aa: CASSSGSQVATNEKLFF
cdr3_nt: TGTGCCAGCAGCTCGGGGTCCCAGGTAGCAACTAATGAAAAACTGTTTTTT

j_call: TRBJ2-7
clone_size: many
v_call: TRBV7-2
d_call: TRBD2
cdr3_aa: CASSSSGLAGTYEQYF
cdr3_nt: TGTGCCAGCAGCTCCTCGGGACTAGCGGGAACCTACGAGCAGTACTTC

j_call: TRBJ2-6
clone_size: few
v_call: TRBV27
d_call: -
cdr3_aa: CASRGGPGANVLTF
cdr3_nt: TGTGCCAGCAGGGGGGGACCTGGGGCCAACGTCCTGACTTTC

j_call: TRBJ2-7
clone_size: -
v_call: TRBV7-9
d_call: TRBD1
cdr3_aa: CASSLEGTGDEQYF
cdr3_nt: TGTGCCAGCAGCTTAGAAGGGACAGGGGACGAGCAGTACTTC

j_call: TRBJ2-7
clone_size: many
v_call: TRBV7-9
d_call: TRBD2
cdr3_aa: CASSLVAGGAGDEQYF
cdr3_nt: TGTGCCAGCAGCTTAGTGGCGGGGGGCGCCGGGGACGAGCAGTACTTC

j_call: TRBJ2-1
clone_size: -
v_call: TRBV6-1
d_call: -
cdr3_aa: CASTEGLYNEQFF
cdr3_nt: TGTGCCAGCACCGAGGGACTCTACAATGAGCAGTTCTTC

j_call: TRBJ2-1
clone_size: -
v_call: TRBV9
d_call: TRBD2
cdr3_aa: CASSPTLAGVFSHEQFF
cdr3_nt: TGTGCCAGCAGCCCCACCCTAGCGGGAGTTTTTTCCCATGAGCAGTTCTTC

j_call: TRBJ1-1
clone_size: -
v_call: TRBV19
d_call: -
cdr3_aa: CASSISGVTEAFF
cdr3_nt: TGTGCCAGTAGTATTAGCGGGGTGACTGAAGCTTTCTTT

j_call: TRBJ2-7
clone_size: many
v_call: TRBV28
d_call: TRBD1
cdr3_aa: CASSPTGTGVHEQYF
cdr3_nt: TGTGCCAGCAGTCCCACCGGGACAGGGGTGCACGAGCAGTACTTC

j_call: TRBJ2-3
clone_size: -
v_call: TRBV2
d_call: -
cdr3_aa: CASSEARRDTQYF
cdr3_nt: TGTGCCAGCAGTGAAGCTCGGAGGGATACGCAGTATTTT

j_call: TRBJ1-6
clone_size: many
v_call: TRBV2
d_call: -
cdr3_aa: CASREDSSYNSPLHF
cdr3_nt: TGTGCCAGCAGAGAAGATAGCTCCTATAATTCACCCCTCCACTTT

j_call: TRBJ1-3
clone_size: few
v_call: TRBV5-1
d_call: -
cdr3_aa: CASSRSDGSSGNTIYF
cdr3_nt: TGCGCCAGCAGCCGTTCGGACGGGAGCTCTGGAAACACCATATATTTT

j_call: TRBJ2-7
clone_size: many
v_call: TRBV7-2
d_call: -
cdr3_aa: CASSLMASTSYEQYF
cdr3_nt: TGTGCCAGCAGCTTAATGGCTAGCACATCCTACGAGCAGTACTTC

j_call: TRBJ1-5
clone_size: -
v_call: TRBV4-1
d_call: TRBD1
cdr3_aa: CASSLRLPGGNQPQHF
cdr3_nt: TGCGCCAGCAGCCTAAGATTGCCAGGGGGGAATCAGCCCCAGCATTTT

j_call: TRBJ2-5
clone_size: -
v_call: TRBV5-1
d_call: TRBD1
cdr3_aa: CASSSVQGEETQYF
cdr3_nt: TGCGCCAGCAGCTCTGTACAGGGGGAAGAGACCCAGTACTTC

j_call: TRBJ1-1
clone_size: -
v_call: TRBV30
d_call: -
cdr3_aa: CAWSYTASTEAFF
cdr3_nt: TGTGCCTGGAGTTACACAGCGAGCACTGAAGCTTTCTTT

j_call: TRBJ1-2
clone_size: few
v_call: TRBV30
d_call: -
cdr3_aa: CAWSYDGYGYTF
cdr3_nt: TGTGCCTGGAGTTACGACGGCTATGGCTACACCTTC

j_call: TRBJ1-1
clone_size: few
v_call: TRBV3-1
d_call: TRBD1
cdr3_aa: CASSPPGGETEAFF
cdr3_nt: TGTGCCAGCAGCCCGCCAGGGGGTGAGACTGAAGCTTTCTTT